The rows below give T cell receptor beta chains drawn from one sample of a study of blood T cell repertoires in COVID-19. The repertoire was sequenced with immunoSEQ multiplex PCR; TCRdb's copy has only in-frame clones and lacks some. The sample carries 35,000 to 50,000 clones, about 90% recorded once. The sequenced material came from peripheral blood. The source is a man aged 50-59 years with active COVID-19. CDR3s include the opening cysteine and the closing phenylalanine or tryptophan. The D gene is left open where the match is weak. Clone sizes are given selectively: once, few, many, or a class where the clone is expanded.

clone size: NA; J gene: TRBJ2-1; D gene: TRBD2; V gene: TRBV19; CDR3 protein: CASIPGTSGGTQFF; CDR3 DNA: TGTGCCAGTATTCCCGGGACTAGCGGGGGGACCCAGTTCTTC
clone size: NA; J gene: TRBJ2-3; D gene: TRBD2; V gene: TRBV18; CDR3 protein: CASSPIRLAENTDTQYF; CDR3 DNA: TGTGCCAGCTCACCCATCCGGCTAGCGGAGAACACAGATACGCAGTATTTT
clone size: once; J gene: TRBJ1-6; D gene: TRBD1; V gene: TRBV4-3; CDR3 protein: CASSLGTVHPGTLHF; CDR3 DNA: TGCGCCAGCAGCCTCGGGACAGTCCACCCGGGGACCCTCCACTTT
clone size: NA; J gene: TRBJ2-1; D gene: NA; V gene: TRBV5-1; CDR3 protein: CASSEGQNFLPSYNEQFF; CDR3 DNA: TGCGCCAGCAGCGAAGGACAGAACTTCCTTCCCTCCTACAATGAGCAGTTCTTC
clone size: NA; J gene: TRBJ2-7; D gene: NA; V gene: TRBV6-5; CDR3 protein: CASRSRGEQYF; CDR3 DNA: TGTGCCAGCAGAAGCCGAGGCGAGCAGTACTTC
clone size: NA; J gene: TRBJ2-2; D gene: NA; V gene: TRBV19; CDR3 protein: CASKGRGSGELFF; CDR3 DNA: TGTGCCAGTAAAGGGCGGGGAAGCGGGGAGCTGTTTTTT
clone size: NA; J gene: TRBJ2-1; D gene: NA; V gene: TRBV4-2; CDR3 protein: CASSRIARRIDYNEQFF; CDR3 DNA: TGTGCCAGCAGCCGAATAGCACGGCGAATAGACTACAATGAGCAGTTCTTC
clone size: NA; J gene: TRBJ2-1; D gene: TRBD2; V gene: TRBV5-1; CDR3 protein: CASSLKLGGNYNEQFF; CDR3 DNA: TGCGCCAGCAGCTTGAAATTGGGAGGGAATTACAATGAGCAGTTCTTC
clone size: NA; J gene: TRBJ1-1; D gene: NA; V gene: TRBV5-1; CDR3 protein: CASSLGQMKSEAFF; CDR3 DNA: TGCGCCAGCAGCTTGGGACAGATGAAGTCTGAAGCTTTCTTT
clone size: NA; J gene: TRBJ2-7; D gene: NA; V gene: TRBV3-1/TRBV3-2; CDR3 protein: CASSQFEETDAYEQYF; CDR3 DNA: TGTGCCAGCAGCCAATTTGAAGAGACAGATGCCTACGAGCAGTACTTC
clone size: few; J gene: TRBJ1-1; D gene: TRBD1; V gene: TRBV3-1/TRBV3-2; CDR3 protein: CASSQVRTGKAEAFF; CDR3 DNA: TGTGCCAGCAGCCAAGTCCGGACAGGGAAGGCTGAAGCTTTCTTT
clone size: NA; J gene: TRBJ1-4; D gene: TRBD1; V gene: TRBV5-1; CDR3 protein: CASRPGQGREKLFF; CDR3 DNA: TGCGCCAGCCGTCCGGGACAGGGCCGCGAAAAACTGTTTTTT
clone size: NA; J gene: TRBJ1-1; D gene: NA; V gene: TRBV4-1; CDR3 protein: CASSHIPGEPEAFF; CDR3 DNA: TGCGCCAGCAGCCACATACCGGGGGAGCCTGAAGCTTTCTTT
clone size: NA; J gene: TRBJ2-7; D gene: TRBD1; V gene: TRBV28; CDR3 protein: CASSITDRERTYEQYF; CDR3 DNA: TGTGCCAGCAGTATAACGGACAGGGAAAGGACCTACGAGCAGTACTTC
clone size: few; J gene: TRBJ2-5; D gene: NA; V gene: TRBV12-2; CDR3 protein: CASRPSTGGARKTQYF; CDR3 DNA: TGTGCAAGTCGCCCCTCTACAGGGGGCGCTAGGAAGACCCAGTACTTC
clone size: NA; J gene: TRBJ1-2; D gene: TRBD1; V gene: TRBV19; CDR3 protein: CASRTGSTSGYTF; CDR3 DNA: TGTGCCAGTCGGACAGGCTCTACAAGTGGCTACACCTTC
clone size: once; J gene: TRBJ1-1; D gene: NA; V gene: TRBV10-3; CDR3 protein: CAISESSTADSEAFF; CDR3 DNA: TGTGCCATCAGTGAGTCGTCTACGGCCGACTCGGAAGCTTTCTTT
clone size: NA; J gene: TRBJ1-2; D gene: TRBD1; V gene: TRBV28; CDR3 protein: CATQTGQAGGYTF; CDR3 DNA: TGTGCCACCCAAACGGGACAGGCGGGCGGCTACACCTTC
clone size: NA; J gene: TRBJ2-7; D gene: TRBD2; V gene: TRBV11-2; CDR3 protein: CASLSGGRQYF; CDR3 DNA: TGTGCCAGTCTAAGCGGGGGCCGCCAGTACTTC
clone size: NA; J gene: TRBJ1-2; D gene: TRBD1; V gene: TRBV3-1/TRBV3-2; CDR3 protein: CASSRSGQSNYGYTF; CDR3 DNA: TGTGCCAGCAGCCGTTCGGGACAGTCAAACTATGGCTACACCTTC
clone size: NA; J gene: TRBJ2-7; D gene: TRBD1; V gene: TRBV7-9; CDR3 protein: CASSDGTGYSYEQYF; CDR3 DNA: TGTGCCAGCAGCGACGGGACAGGTTACTCCTACGAGCAGTACTTC
clone size: NA; J gene: TRBJ2-7; D gene: NA; V gene: TRBV15; CDR3 protein: CATSRDQGLSYEQYF; CDR3 DNA: TGTGCCACCAGCAGAGATCAGGGTTTGTCTTACGAGCAGTACTTC
clone size: NA; J gene: TRBJ2-7; D gene: TRBD2; V gene: TRBV7-2; CDR3 protein: CASSLLGPRLAPREQYF; CDR3 DNA: TGTGCCAGCAGCTTATTGGGACCGCGACTAGCACCTCGGGAGCAGTACTTC
clone size: NA; J gene: TRBJ2-1; D gene: TRBD1; V gene: TRBV5-1; CDR3 protein: CASSFTGTGENEQFF; CDR3 DNA: TGCGCCAGCAGCTTTACCGGGACAGGGGAGAATGAGCAGTTCTTC
clone size: NA; J gene: TRBJ2-7; D gene: NA; V gene: TRBV5-1; CDR3 protein: CASSLGGQSYEQYF; CDR3 DNA: TGCGCCAGCAGCTTGGGGGGGCAGTCCTACGAGCAGTACTTC
clone size: NA; J gene: TRBJ2-3; D gene: TRBD2; V gene: TRBV6-2/TRBV6-3; CDR3 protein: CASSYPGLAGGISTDTQYF; CDR3 DNA: TGTGCCAGCAGTTACCCCGGACTAGCGGGGGGTATTAGCACAGATACGCAGTATTTT
clone size: NA; J gene: TRBJ1-6; D gene: NA; V gene: TRBV28; CDR3 protein: CASSDSGFTLNSPLHF; CDR3 DNA: TGTGCCAGCAGTGATTCAGGGTTCACGTTAAATTCACCCCTCCACTTT
clone size: NA; J gene: TRBJ2-2; D gene: NA; V gene: TRBV4-3; CDR3 protein: CASSQGIGSTGELFF; CDR3 DNA: TGCGCCAGCAGCCAAGGGATTGGGAGTACCGGGGAGCTGTTTTTT
clone size: NA; J gene: TRBJ2-2; D gene: NA; V gene: TRBV4-3; CDR3 protein: CASSPALAVNTGELFF; CDR3 DNA: TGCGCCAGCAGCCCAGCGTTGGCGGTGAACACCGGGGAGCTGTTTTTT
clone size: NA; J gene: TRBJ1-2; D gene: NA; V gene: TRBV25-1; CDR3 protein: CASSETSSNYGYTF; CDR3 DNA: TGTGCCAGCAGTGAGACTAGTTCGAACTATGGCTACACCTTC
clone size: few; J gene: TRBJ2-7; D gene: TRBD1; V gene: TRBV4-3; CDR3 protein: CASSQETSRTGIPYEQYF; CDR3 DNA: TGCGCCAGCAGCCAAGAGACTTCTAGGACAGGGATTCCCTACGAGCAGTACTTC
clone size: NA; J gene: TRBJ1-1; D gene: NA; V gene: TRBV19; CDR3 protein: CASSTTRGLGNTEAFF; CDR3 DNA: TGTGCCAGTAGTACAACCCGCGGACTGGGGAACACTGAAGCTTTCTTT
clone size: NA; J gene: TRBJ2-7; D gene: TRBD1; V gene: TRBV5-1; CDR3 protein: CASSLVGQGYEQYF; CDR3 DNA: TGCGCCAGCAGCTTGGTGGGACAGGGTTACGAGCAGTACTTC
clone size: NA; J gene: TRBJ2-3; D gene: NA; V gene: TRBV7-3; CDR3 protein: CASSLTRQADTQYF; CDR3 DNA: TGTGCCAGCAGCTTAACCCGACAGGCAGATACGCAGTATTTT
clone size: NA; J gene: TRBJ1-6; D gene: TRBD1; V gene: TRBV15; CDR3 protein: CATSRDKGAAPLHF; CDR3 DNA: TGTGCCACCAGCAGAGATAAGGGGGCGGCTCCCCTCCACTTT
clone size: NA; J gene: TRBJ1-4; D gene: NA; V gene: TRBV5-4; CDR3 protein: CASSLRATNEKLFF; CDR3 DNA: TGTGCCAGCAGCTTGCGAGCAACTAATGAAAAACTGTTTTTT
clone size: NA; J gene: TRBJ2-7; D gene: NA; V gene: TRBV3-1/TRBV3-2; CDR3 protein: CASSQGVGRQYF; CDR3 DNA: TGTGCCAGCAGCCAAGGGGTTGGGAGGCAGTACTTC